The source of this T cell receptor (beta chain) is a study of T cell responses to AZD1222 COVID-19 vaccine. About the study: Analysis merged second doses at about 4 or about 12 weeks. Study-wide results and caveats: Clonal diversity was possibly underestimated; the donors were predominantly white British and more often female. Baseline serology detected seropositivity in only a handful of AZD1222 recipients.

A word on this clone: What it binds is not known.

Trimming removed 8 bases from V and 5 bases from J, with 18 bases in between. CDR3 length: 14 amino acids. Germline-derived CDR1 and CDR2 are SNHLY and FYNNEI. Sequencing used immunoSEQ multiplex PCR; TCRdb keeps in-frame clones, though not all of them. The sample records about 70,000 clones, roughly 84% being singletons. This chain links TRBV2 with TRBJ1-1; D is unclear. Sequencing used peripheral blood, obtained on day 0 of AZD1222 vaccination. This TCR came from an adult in good health. CDR3 amino acids: CASAQGLVVTEAFF. The CDR3 bases are TGTGCCAGCGCACAAGGTTTGGTTGTGACTGAAGCTTTCTTT.